The clone carrying this TCR beta chain occurred a few times. As yet, its antigen is unknown. Primers: 60 Vbeta forward and 13 Jbeta reverse. Data came from immunoSEQ multiplex PCR; TCRdb stores just in-frame clones and leaves some out. The profile shows about 140,000 clones, 76% of them singletons. This sample was included in a study of cytomegalovirus exposure and HLA in healthy donors. Study-level information: Previous work identified 120 million or so unique TCR beta sequences from approximately 190 million T cells. Findings of the study overall: V- and J-gene trimming in TCR beta was tied to a missense DCLRE1C variant by an analysis performed later. Indistinguishable V segments such as TRBV6-2 and TRBV6-3 were excluded.

The germline gives CDR1 MNHEY, CDR2 SVGAGI. The CDR3 runs to 14 residues. V was clipped by 5 bases and J by 7 bases, with 15 bases between them. The V gene is TRBV6-5, the J gene TRBJ1-5, with TRBD1 as a possible D gene (5 bases). The sequence came from a man aged 40-50 years in good health and CMV-seronegative. The sequenced sample was PBMCs. The CDR3 region has the DNA TGTGCCAGCAGTCGCGTGAGAGACAGACAGCCCCAGCATTTT. It encodes CASSRVRDRQPQHF.